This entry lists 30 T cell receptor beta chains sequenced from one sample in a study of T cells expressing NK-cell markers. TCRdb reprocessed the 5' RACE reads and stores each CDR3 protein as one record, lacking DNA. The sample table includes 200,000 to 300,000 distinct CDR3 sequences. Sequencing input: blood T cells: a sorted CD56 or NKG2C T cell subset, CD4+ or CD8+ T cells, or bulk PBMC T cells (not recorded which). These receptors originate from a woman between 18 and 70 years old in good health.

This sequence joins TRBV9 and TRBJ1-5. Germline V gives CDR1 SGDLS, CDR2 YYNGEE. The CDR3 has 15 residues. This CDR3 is CASNRSSYSNQPQHF.

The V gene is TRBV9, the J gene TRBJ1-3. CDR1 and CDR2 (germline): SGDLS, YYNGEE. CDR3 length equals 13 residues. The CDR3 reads CASSVDVGNTIYF.

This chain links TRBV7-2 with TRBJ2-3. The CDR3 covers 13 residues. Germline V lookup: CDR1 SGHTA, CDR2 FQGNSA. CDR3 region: CASSLAATDTQYF.

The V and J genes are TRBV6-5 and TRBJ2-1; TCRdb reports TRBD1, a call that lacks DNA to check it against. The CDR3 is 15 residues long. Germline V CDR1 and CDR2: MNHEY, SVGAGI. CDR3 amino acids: CASSHGGGGYNEQFF.

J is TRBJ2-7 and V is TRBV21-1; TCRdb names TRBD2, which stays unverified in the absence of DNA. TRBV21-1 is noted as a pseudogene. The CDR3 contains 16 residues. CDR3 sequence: CASSKARGTRTYEQYF.

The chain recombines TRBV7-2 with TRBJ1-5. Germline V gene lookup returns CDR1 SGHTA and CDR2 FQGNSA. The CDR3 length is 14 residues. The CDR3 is CASSLLAGNQPQHF.

The CDR3 here is CASSSLAAGHNSPLHF. This chain uses TRBV7-6 with TRBJ1-6. This CDR3 comprises 16 residues. Germline V gene lookup returns CDR1 SGHVS and CDR2 FNYEAQ.

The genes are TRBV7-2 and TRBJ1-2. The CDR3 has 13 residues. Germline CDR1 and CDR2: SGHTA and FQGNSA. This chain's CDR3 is CASSLVSGFGYTF.

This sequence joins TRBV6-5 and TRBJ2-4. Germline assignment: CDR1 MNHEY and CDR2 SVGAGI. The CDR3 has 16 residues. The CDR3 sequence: CASSYSGGLAKNIQYF.

CDR3 residues: CSVPKGELAGANEQFF. The V call is TRBV29-1, the J call TRBJ2-1; the D call from TCRdb, TRBD2, cannot be confirmed without DNA. CDR1 SQVTM and CDR2 ANQGSEA come from the germline V gene. The CDR3 contains 16 residues.

The CDR3 sequence is CASSPQQNYGYTF. The chain combines TRBV12-3 or TRBV12-4 with TRBJ1-2. The CDR3 length is 13 residues.

The CDR3 spells CATSRTPGGRLSRTDTQYF. The V gene is TRBV15, the J gene TRBJ2-3; TCRdb returns TRBD1, unconfirmable since there is no DNA. Germline CDR1 reads LNHNV; CDR2 reads YYDKDF (reference sequence). This CDR3 has 19 amino acids. Variable domain in full (rest from reference TRBV15 and TRBJ2-3): DAMVIQNPRYQVTQFGKPVTLSCSQTLNHNVMYWYQQKSSQAPKLLFHYYDKDFNNEADTPDNFQSRRPNTSFCFLDIRSPGLGDTAMYLCATSRTPGGRLSRTDTQYFGPGTRLTVL.

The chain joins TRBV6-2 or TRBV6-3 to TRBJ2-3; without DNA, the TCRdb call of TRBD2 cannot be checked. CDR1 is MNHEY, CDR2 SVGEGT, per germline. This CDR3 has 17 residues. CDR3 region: CASSYTSGGRATDTQYF.

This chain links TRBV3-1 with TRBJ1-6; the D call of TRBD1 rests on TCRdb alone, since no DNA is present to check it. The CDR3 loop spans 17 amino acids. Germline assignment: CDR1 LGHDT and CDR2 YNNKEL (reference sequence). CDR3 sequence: CASSQYPGTGPNSPLHF.

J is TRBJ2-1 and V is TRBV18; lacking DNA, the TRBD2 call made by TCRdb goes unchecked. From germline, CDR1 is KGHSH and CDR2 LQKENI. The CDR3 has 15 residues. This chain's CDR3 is CASSWTSGAYNEQFF.

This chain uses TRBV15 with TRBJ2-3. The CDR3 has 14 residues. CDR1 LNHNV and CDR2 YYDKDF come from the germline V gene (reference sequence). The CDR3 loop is CATSRDMGSNAQYF.

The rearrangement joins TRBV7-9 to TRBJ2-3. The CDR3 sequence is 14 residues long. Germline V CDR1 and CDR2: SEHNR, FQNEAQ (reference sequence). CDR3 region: CASSRDWVTDTQYF.

The CDR3 protein is CASNPLSGGAGDEQFF. This sequence joins TRBV12-3 or TRBV12-4 and TRBJ2-1; without DNA, the TCRdb call of TRBD2 cannot be checked. The CDR3 contains 16 residues.

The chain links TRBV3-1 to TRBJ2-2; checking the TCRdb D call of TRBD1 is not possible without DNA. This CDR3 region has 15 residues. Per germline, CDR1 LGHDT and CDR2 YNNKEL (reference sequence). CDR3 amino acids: CASSQLQQGTGELFF.

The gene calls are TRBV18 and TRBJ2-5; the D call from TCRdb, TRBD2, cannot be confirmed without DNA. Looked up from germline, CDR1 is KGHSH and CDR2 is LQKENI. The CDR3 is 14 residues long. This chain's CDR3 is CASSPLTRLETQYF.

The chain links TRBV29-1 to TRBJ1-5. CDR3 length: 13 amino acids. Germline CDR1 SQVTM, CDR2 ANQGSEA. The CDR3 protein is CSVTDNSNQPQHF.

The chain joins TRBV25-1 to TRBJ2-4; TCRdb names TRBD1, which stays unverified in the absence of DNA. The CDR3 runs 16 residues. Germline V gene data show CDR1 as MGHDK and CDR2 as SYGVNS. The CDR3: CASSDGGFGAKNIQYF.

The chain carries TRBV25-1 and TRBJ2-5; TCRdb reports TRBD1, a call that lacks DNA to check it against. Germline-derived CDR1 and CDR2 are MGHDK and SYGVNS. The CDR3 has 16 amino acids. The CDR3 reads CASSEQPGGSRETQYF.

This chain's CDR3 is CASSPSGLAGGNEQFF. The chain carries TRBV11-2 and TRBJ2-1; TCRdb lists TRBD2, though no DNA is available to test this call. Per the germline V gene, CDR1 is SGHAT and CDR2 is FQNNGV. The CDR3 has 16 amino acids.

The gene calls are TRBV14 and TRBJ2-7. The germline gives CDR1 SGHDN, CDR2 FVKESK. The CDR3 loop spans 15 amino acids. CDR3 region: CASSPVRTRSYEQYF.

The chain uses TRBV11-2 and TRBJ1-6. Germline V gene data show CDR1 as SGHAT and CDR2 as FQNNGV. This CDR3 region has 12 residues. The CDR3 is CASSGANSPLHF.

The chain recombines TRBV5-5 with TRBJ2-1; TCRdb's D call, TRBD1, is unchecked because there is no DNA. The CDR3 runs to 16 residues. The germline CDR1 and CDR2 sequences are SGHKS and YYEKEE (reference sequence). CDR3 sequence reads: CASSFQAGGRRDEQFF.

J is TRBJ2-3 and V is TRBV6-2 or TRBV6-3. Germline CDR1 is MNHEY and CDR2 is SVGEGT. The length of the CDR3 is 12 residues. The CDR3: CASSTRRDTQYF.

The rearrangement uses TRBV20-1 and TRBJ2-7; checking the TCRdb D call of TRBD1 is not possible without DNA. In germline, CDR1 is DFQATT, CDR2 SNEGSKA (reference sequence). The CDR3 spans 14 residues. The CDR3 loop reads CSARVTGKGYEQYF.

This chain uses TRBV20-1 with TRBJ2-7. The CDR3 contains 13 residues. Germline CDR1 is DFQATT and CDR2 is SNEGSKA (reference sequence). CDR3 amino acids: CSARDASSYEQYF.